The 31 T cell receptor beta chains presented below share a single source sample, sequenced in a study of early T cells in non-severe SARS-CoV-2 infection. One entry per CDR3 protein results from TCRdb running MiXCR on the 5' RACE reads. The table includes roughly 80,000 distinct CDR3 sequences, roughly 16% detected once. The specimen was whole blood. These receptors were collected from an adult who was a healthcare worker with PCR-confirmed SARS-CoV-2 infection or an uninfected control (not recorded which).

The V call is TRBV30, the J call TRBJ2-1; the match to TRBD2 covers 12 bases. The junction had 7 bases not matched to a gene; V was cut back by 0 bases and J by 1 base. This CDR3 has 18 amino acids. The germline V gene has CDR1 GTSNPN and CDR2 SVGIG (reference sequence). The CDR3 sequence is CAWSVVLAGGPSYNEQFF. The CDR3 bases are TGTGCCTGGAGTGTAGTCCTAGCGGGAGGGCCGTCCTACAATGAGCAGTTCTTC.

This clonotype was recorded only once. The V gene is TRBV27, the J gene TRBJ2-1; no reliable D call. CDR1 is MNHEY and CDR2 is SMNVEV in the germline V gene (reference sequence). CDR3 length equals 14 residues. Trimming removed 3 bases at V and 8 bases at J, with 14 bases between. CDR3 residues: CASSFFKIGYEQFF. The DNA for the CDR3 is TGTGCCAGCAGTTTCTTTAAAATTGGCTATGAGCAGTTCTTC.

This chain uses TRBV11-2 with TRBJ2-2, with D tentatively TRBD1 (5 bases). The CDR3 has 15 residues. Trimming removed 8 bases at V and 5 bases at J, with 18 bases between. The germline CDR1 and CDR2 sequences are SGHAT and FQNNGV. As DNA, the CDR3 is TGTGCCAGCCAACCTCGGAGAAGGACAACCGGGGAGCTGTTTTTT. It specifies CASQPRRRTTGELFF.

The rearrangement links TRBV28 to TRBJ2-2, with TRBD2 as a possible D gene (6 bases). There are 16 residues in the CDR3. V shed 5 bases and J shed 4 bases, with 17 bases lying between them. Germline loops: CDR1 MDHEN, CDR2 SYDVKM. In nucleotides, the CDR3 is TGTGCCAGCAGTGGAGGGGTTTCGTTAGGCACCGGGGAGCTGTTTTTT. Translation gives CASSGGVSLGTGELFF.

There are many counts of this clonotype. The rearrangement links TRBV11-2 to TRBJ2-7, with D tentatively TRBD2 (5 bases). The CDR3 extends over 12 amino acids. Germline lookup yields CDR1 SGHAT and CDR2 FQNNGV. The V end was cut by 5 bases, the J end by 5 bases, with 10 bases between. The CDR3, as DNA: TGTGCCAGCAGCCTTACTAGGAACGAGCAGTACTTC. It codes for CASSLTRNEQYF. Full variable domain (remainder filled in from reference TRBV11-2 and TRBJ2-7): EAGVAQSPRYKIIEKRQSVAFWCNPISGHATLYWYQQILGQGPKLLIQFQNNGVVDDSQLPKDRFSAERLKGVDSTLKIQPAKLEDSAVYLCASSLTRNEQYFGPGTRLTVT.

The chain combines TRBV5-6 with TRBJ1-1; a weak D match, TRBD1 (5 bases). This CDR3 has 14 residues. Trimming cost V 6 bases and J 4 bases, with 16 bases left between them. CDR1 and CDR2 (germline): SGHDT, YYEEEE. CDR3 DNA sequence: TGTGCCAGCAACATCTGGGGCAGTAGCACTGAAGCTTTCTTT. Translated: CASNIWGSSTEAFF.

This clonotype showed up many times. V and J are TRBV20-1 and TRBJ2-7; 12 bases agree with TRBD1. CDR3 length: 15 amino acids. CDR1 is DFQATT, CDR2 SNEGSKA, per germline (reference sequence). V lost 0 bases and J lost 6; bases outside the gene matches: 6. CDR3 protein: CSAREPGTGGGEQYF. CDR3 DNA sequence: TGCAGTGCTAGAGAACCCGGGACAGGGGGCGGCGAGCAGTACTTC.

This clonotype was seen a few times. The chain combines TRBV4-1 with TRBJ1-6; D is perhaps TRBD1 (5 bases). The CDR3 has 14 amino acids. Trimming cost V 5 bases and J 0 bases, with 5 bases left between them. Germline assignment: CDR1 MGHRA and CDR2 YSYEKL. Here the CDR3 reads CASSDSSYNSPLHF. For the CDR3, the DNA is TGCGCCAGCAGCGACAGCTCCTATAATTCACCCCTCCACTTT.

The rearrangement uses TRBV5-4 and TRBJ2-1; possibly TRBD2 for D (6 bases). The CDR3 runs 14 residues. CDR1 and CDR2 (germline): SGHNT, YYREEE (reference sequence). V dropped 1 base and J dropped 2 bases, with 7 bases sitting between them. The CDR3 region is CASSLRGAYNEQFF. Here the CDR3 DNA reads TGTGCCAGCAGCTTGCGCGGGGCCTACAATGAGCAGTTCTTC. The full variable domain, in which reference TRBV5-4 and TRBJ2-1 provide the parts outside the CDR3, is ETGVTQSPTHLIKTRGQQVTLRCSSQSGHNTVSWYQQALGQGPQFIFQYYREEENGRGNFPPRFSGLQFPNYSSELNVNALELDDSALYLCASSLRGAYNEQFFGPGTRLTVL.

This clonotype was counted many times. This chain connects TRBV19 to TRBJ1-2; maybe TRBD1 (6 bases). V dropped 3 bases and J dropped 4 bases, with 12 bases sitting between them. CDR1 is LNHDA and CDR2 is SQIVND in the germline V gene (reference sequence). The CDR3 extends over 14 amino acids. Written as DNA, the CDR3 is TGTGCCAGTAGTATGGGGGGCAGTCCCTATGGCTACACCTTC. Translating gives CASSMGGSPYGYTF.

This CDR3 is CASSRDRGGYEQYF. The CDR3 DNA follows: TGTGCCAGCAGCCGCGACAGAGGCGGCTACGAGCAGTACTTC. The J gene is TRBJ2-7, the V gene TRBV2, with a possible D match to TRBD1 (5 bases). The V end was cut by 6 bases, the J end by 3 bases, with 15 bases between. This CDR3 spans 14 amino acids. CDR1 and CDR2 from the germline V gene are SNHLY and FYNNEI.

The genes are TRBV5-4 and TRBJ1-6; D is perhaps TRBD1 (5 bases). Germline CDR1 and CDR2: SGHNT and YYREEE (reference sequence). This CDR3 has 14 amino acids. Trimming took off 4 bases at V and 13 bases at J, with 18 bases between the two ends. In nucleotides, the CDR3 is TGTGCCAGCAGCCCGGACGGGGGGATCGGCCCCCTCCACTTT. Its protein is CASSPDGGIGPLHF.

Ten or more counts support this clonotype. V and J are TRBV25-1 and TRBJ2-1, with D perhaps matching TRBD2 (6 bases). This CDR3 is built from 17 residues. V gave up 1 base and J gave up 0 bases, with 13 bases separating them. The germline V gene has CDR1 MGHDK and CDR2 SYGVNS. The CDR3 here is CASSESASAYSYNEQFF. The DNA for the CDR3 is TGTGCCAGCAGTGAATCGGCTAGCGCATACTCCTACAATGAGCAGTTCTTC.

This clonotype was seen only a few times. The chain employs TRBV20-1 and TRBJ2-3; TRBD1 matches at 11 bases. V dropped 1 base and J dropped 3; count of bases not matched to a gene: 12. Germline V CDR1 and CDR2: DFQATT, SNEGSKA (reference sequence). This CDR3 comprises 18 residues. The CDR3 protein is CSARAGGGTGGRTDTQYF. The CDR3 nucleotides read TGCAGTGCTAGAGCTGGGGGTGGGACAGGGGGTCGTACAGATACGCAGTATTTT.

In this sample, this clonotype turned up a few times. The chain uses TRBV28 and TRBJ1-6; 7 bases are shared with TRBD1. The V segment lost 5 bases and the J segment 7 bases; nucleotides outside the gene matches: 2. Germline values: CDR1 MDHEN, CDR2 SYDVKM. The CDR3 has 13 amino acids. The CDR3 reads CASSVQGNSPLHF. In DNA, the CDR3 is TGTGCCAGCAGTGTACAGGGGAATTCACCCCTCCACTTT.

This clonotype has just a few counts. This chain uses TRBV6-5 with TRBJ1-2; D remains ambiguous. The CDR3 runs to 14 residues. Germline lookup yields CDR1 MNHEY and CDR2 SVGAGI. The V and J ends lost 6 bases and 3 bases respectively, with 14 bases between them. The CDR3 nucleotides are TGTGCCAGCAGCCGGGCTACGGGAGACTATGGCTACACCTTC. It encodes CASSRATGDYGYTF.

The table lists this clonotype with a few counts. The rearrangement uses TRBV25-1 and TRBJ2-1; possible D gene TRBD2, 5 bases. CDR1 and CDR2 (germline): MGHDK, SYGVNS. The CDR3 length is 14 residues. The V end was cut by 7 bases, the J end by 0 bases, with 10 bases between. In DNA form, the CDR3 reads TGTGCCAGCAATACTGGGAGCTCCTACAATGAGCAGTTCTTC. This sequence encodes CASNTGSSYNEQFF.

This clonotype showed up just a few times. In DNA form, the CDR3 reads TGTGCCAGCAGCTTAGAGTTTGGGACACGAATTCAAGAGACCCAGTACTTC. Amino acids: CASSLEFGTRIQETQYF. V and J are TRBV11-2 and TRBJ2-5; tentative D call: TRBD1 (6 bases). Germline values: CDR1 SGHAT, CDR2 FQNNGV. The CDR3 runs to 17 residues. The V end was cut by 0 bases, the J end by 2 bases, with 16 bases between.

The V gene is TRBV9, the J gene TRBJ1-1; D is ambiguous. This CDR3 has 13 amino acids. The germline V gene encodes CDR1 SGDLS and CDR2 YYNGEE. V was pared by 2 bases and J by 3 bases, with 8 bases between. This chain's CDR3 is CASSVGADTEAFF. The CDR3 DNA is TGTGCCAGCAGCGTTGGAGCGGACACTGAAGCTTTCTTT.

This clonotype turned up a few times. The chain recombines TRBV25-1 with TRBJ1-2; TRBD1 agrees at 10 bases. The CDR3 runs to 12 residues. V gave up 8 bases and J gave up 5 bases; unmatched junction bases: 2. Germline V gene lookup returns CDR1 MGHDK and CDR2 SYGVNS. CDR3 amino acids: CASAGQGYGYTF. The CDR3 nucleotides are TGTGCCAGCGCGGGACAGGGGTATGGCTACACCTTC.

The table lists this clonotype with many counts. This chain connects TRBV2 to TRBJ1-2; D call uncertain. CDR3 length: 14 residues. Germline V gene sequence: CDR1 SNHLY, CDR2 FYNNEI. V lost 4 bases and J 0 bases, leaving 9 bases between the germline ends. The CDR3 here is CASSGEGTNYGYTF. DNA of the CDR3: TGTGCCAGCAGTGGAGAGGGAACTAACTATGGCTACACCTTC.

V usage is TRBV29-1 and J usage is TRBJ2-7; TRBD1 or TRBD2 may be the D gene (6 bases each). The length of the CDR3 is 13 residues. Trimming took 3 bases from V and 4 from J, leaving 13 bases between them. Germline V lookup: CDR1 SQVTM, CDR2 ANQGSEA. CDR3 protein: CSVDPEGGYEQYF. The CDR3 DNA sequence: TGCAGCGTTGACCCTGAGGGGGGATACGAGCAGTACTTC.

This clonotype was observed a handful of times. As DNA, the CDR3 is TGTGCCAGCAGCTTAGGACCCTGGCCAGGCTCGTCAGATACGCAGTATTTT. This gives the protein CASSLGPWPGSSDTQYF. The chain uses TRBV7-2 and TRBJ2-3; D is undetermined. V was pared by 1 base and J by 4 bases, with 18 bases between. The CDR3 is made up of 17 amino acids. Per the germline V gene, CDR1 is SGHTA and CDR2 is FQGNSA.

The chain recombines TRBV6-5 with TRBJ2-7; no reliable D call. The V end lost 10 bases, the J end lost 9 bases, and 19 bases lay between the germline ends. Germline V lookup: CDR1 MNHEY, CDR2 SVGAGI. This CDR3 is built from 12 residues. CDR3 coding DNA: TGTGCCATCGTACCACCGGGTTGTGGGCAGTACTTC. It is translated as CAIVPPGCGQYF.

The J gene is TRBJ1-1, the V gene TRBV6-6, with D possibly matching TRBD1 (6 bases). Trimming stripped 8 bases from V and 0 bases from J, with 16 bases between. Looked up from germline, CDR1 is MNHNY and CDR2 is SVGAGI (reference sequence). The CDR3 extends over 15 amino acids. The DNA for the CDR3 is TGTGCCAGCTACCTCACAGGACAGCTGAACACTGAAGCTTTCTTT. Amino acid sequence: CASYLTGQLNTEAFF.

This chain connects TRBV9 to TRBJ2-3; D gene ambiguous. The germline V and J ends were trimmed by 0 bases and 3 bases, with 14 bases remaining between them. The germline V gene encodes CDR1 SGDLS and CDR2 YYNGEE. The CDR3 covers 16 residues. The CDR3 protein is CASSVEDTVLTDTQYF. The CDR3 coding sequence is TGTGCCAGCAGCGTAGAGGATACGGTACTAACAGATACGCAGTATTTT.

This clonotype was detected ten times or more. The rearrangement uses TRBV7-9 and TRBJ1-1, with unresolved D. Germline V gene lookup returns CDR1 SEHNR and CDR2 FQNEAQ (reference sequence). The CDR3 covers 14 residues. V was cut by 3 bases and J by 1 base, with 9 bases left in between. CDR3 in amino acids: CASSFSLGNTEAFF. Here the CDR3 DNA reads TGTGCCAGCAGCTTTAGCTTAGGGAACACTGAAGCTTTCTTT.

The rearrangement uses TRBV7-9 and TRBJ1-2; 10 bases map to TRBD1. Germline lookup yields CDR1 SEHNR and CDR2 FQNEAQ (reference sequence). The CDR3 has 14 amino acids. The junction had 7 bases not matched to a gene; V was cut back by 4 bases and J by 8 bases. The CDR3 region is CASSSTTGGQGYTF. In DNA form, the CDR3 reads TGTGCCAGCAGCTCAACGACAGGGGGCCAAGGCTACACCTTC.

The sample holds a few counts of this clonotype. The V gene is TRBV24-1, the J gene TRBJ2-3, with a tentative D call TRBD1 (5 bases). The length of the CDR3 is 16 residues. Deletions cut 4 bases from V and 6 bases from J, with 19 bases between. Per the germline V gene, CDR1 is KGHDR and CDR2 is SFDVKD. CDR3 in amino acids: CATSEARGQFGDTQYF. The CDR3 nucleotides read TGTGCCACCAGTGAGGCCCGCGGACAATTTGGGGATACGCAGTATTTT.

This clonotype was counted a few times. This chain joins TRBV7-2 and TRBJ1-2, with TRBD1 as a possible D gene (6 bases). The CDR3 covers 14 residues. The V gene's germline CDR1 is SGHTA and CDR2 FQGNSA. V was pared by 7 bases and J by 5 bases, with 17 bases between. The CDR3 loop reads CASNSNRDVYGYTF. The CDR3 DNA sequence: TGTGCCAGCAACTCAAACAGGGACGTTTATGGCTACACCTTC. The full variable domain, completed using reference TRBV7-2 and TRBJ1-2, is GAGVSQSPSNKVTEKGKDVELRCDPISGHTALYWYRQSLGQGLEFLIYFQGNSAPDKSGLPSDRFSAERTGGSVSTLTIQRTQQEDSAVYLCASNSNRDVYGYTFGSGTRLTVV.

The V gene is TRBV6-1, the J gene TRBJ2-7; D unclear. The CDR3 is 12 amino acids. Germline V gene data show CDR1 as MNHNS and CDR2 as SASEGT. V lost 5 bases to trimming and J lost 5 bases, with 10 bases between them. CDR3 nucleotides: TGTGCCAGCAGTAGTCAGAATAACGAGCAGTACTTC. Its translation is CASSSQNNEQYF.